One and the same sample provided the 5 T cell receptor beta chains below, sequenced in a study of T-cell memory formation after mild COVID-19. Each CDR3 protein gets one entry after TCRdb re-called the 5' RACE reads with MiXCR. Found here are 350,000 to 450,000 distinct CDR3 sequences, 25% to 30% of them singletons; the top ten hold 13%. Sequenced sample: PBMCs or a T cell subset sorted from them (not recorded which). The receptors here all came from an adult woman who had mild COVID-19 (a few samples of this study predate the infection). Cell type and time point are not known.

This clonotype was observed a few times. V is TRBV19 and J is TRBJ2-5; 12 positions match TRBD2. Trimming took 7 bases from V and 5 from J; bases not matched to a gene: 8. The CDR3 totals 15 residues. CDR1 is LNHDA and CDR2 is SQIVND in the germline V gene (reference sequence). The CDR3: CASMTSGSVGETQYF. Here the CDR3 DNA reads TGTGCCAGTATGACTAGCGGGAGTGTTGGGGAGACCCAGTACTTC. The complete variable domain, with remaining parts taken from reference TRBV19 and TRBJ2-5, reads DGGITQSPKYLFRKEGQNVTLSCEQNLNHDAMYWYRQDPGQGLRLIYYSQIVNDFQKGDIAEGYSVSREKKESFPLTVTSAQKNPTAFYLCASMTSGSVGETQYFGPGTRLLVL.

V gene TRBV7-9 combines with J gene TRBJ2-5; 8 bases line up with TRBD2. This CDR3 spans 15 amino acids. V shed 6 bases and J 1 base; nucleotides not matched to a gene: 7. Germline V gene lookup returns CDR1 SEHNR and CDR2 FQNEAQ (reference sequence). CDR3 residues: CASSHPGGGQETQYF. CDR3 nucleotides: TGTGCCAGCAGTCATCCCGGGGGGGGCCAAGAGACCCAGTACTTC.

The table lists this clonotype with a few counts. The V call is TRBV5-1, the J call TRBJ2-1; D is unresolved. The CDR3 runs to 14 residues. V was pared by 3 bases and J by 1 base, with 8 bases between. Germline loops: CDR1 SGHRS, CDR2 YFSETQ. DNA for the CDR3: TGCGCCAGCAGCTGGGGAAATTCCTACAATGAGCAGTTCTTC. It codes for CASSWGNSYNEQFF.

The chain has TRBV7-8 and TRBJ1-2; D remains unclear. The CDR3 consists of 13 residues. V was shortened by 3 bases and J by 4 bases, with 9 bases between the two germline ends. Germline CDR1 is SGHVS and CDR2 is FQNEAQ. The CDR3 here is CASSLHGSYGYTF. The CDR3 bases are TGTGCCAGCAGCTTGCACGGGAGCTATGGCTACACCTTC.

This clonotype was seen a handful of times. The chain recombines TRBV6-5 with TRBJ2-2; perhaps TRBD1 as D (6 bases). V was pared by 2 bases and J by 8 bases, with 12 bases between. The CDR3 loop spans 14 amino acids. Germline V lookup: CDR1 MNHEY, CDR2 SVGAGI. The CDR3 sequence: CASSYGRGFGELFF. The CDR3 DNA reads as TGTGCCAGCAGTTACGGCAGGGGCTTTGGGGAGCTGTTTTTT.